This T cell receptor beta chain is drawn from a study of STAT3 mutations in large granular lymphocyte leukemia. Study information: Among longitudinally sequenced T-LGLL patients, roughly half had canonical activating STAT3 mutations detected.

TCRdb's copy holds only in-frame clones and misses some; the assay was immunoSEQ multiplex PCR. The data show 15,000 to 20,000 clones, approximately 90% seen once. With 0 bases removed from V and 4 bases from J, the gap between germline ends came to 1 base. Germline assignment: CDR1 ENHRY and CDR2 SYGVKD. This CDR3 has 12 residues. Comment on this clone: Its target is not known.

Study-wide results and caveats: In several patients, dominant TCR clone burden exceeded STAT3 mutant burden, suggesting STAT3 mutation arose secondarily. All newly emerging clones after therapy were STAT3 wild type. Every T-cell large granular lymphocyte leukemia patient had at least one immunodominant TCR beta clonotype.

Source material: peripheral blood mononuclear cells. The V and J genes are TRBV10-3 and TRBJ1-5; D remains unclear. This clonotype was sampled from a man in his fifties or sixties with T-cell large granular lymphocyte leukemia. Some clones in this sample may be carry-over from other donors' samples. CDR3 nucleotides: TGTGCCATCAGTGAGTCGAATCAGCCCCAGCATTTT. Its protein is CAISESNQPQHF.